One and the same sample provided the 13 T cell receptor beta chains below, sequenced in a study of radiotherapy plus CTLA-4 blockade in lung cancer (dated by TCRdb to between 2018 and 2020). Preparation of the library involved the immunoSEQ multiplex PCR assay. TCRdb carries this immuneACCESS record with in-frame sequences only. Its versions omit some clonotypes, under half of them owing to an unresolved V gene in the studies checked, with the rest unexplained. For this sample the table gives around 80,000 clones, of which nearly 75% were detected only once. Of the sample, around 10% falls within the top ten clones. Source: peripheral blood, taken from a patient treated with radiotherapy plus ipilimumab. The receptors derive from a human donor with non-small cell lung cancer whose response to radiotherapy plus ipilimumab could not be evaluated.

The chain has TRBV7-2 and TRBJ1-2; tentatively, D is TRBD1 (6 bases). CDR1 and CDR2 (germline): SGHTA, FQGNSA. With 5 bases removed from V and 2 bases from J, the gap between germline ends came to 12 bases. This CDR3 spans 14 amino acids. The CDR3 here is CASSHGQNNYGYTF. The CDR3 DNA reads TGTGCCAGCAGCCATGGACAGAACAACTATGGCTACACCTTC.

The chain carries TRBV5-1 and TRBJ2-5, with 7 bases fitting TRBD2. V shed 2 bases and J 5 bases; nucleotides not matched to a gene: 0. Per germline, CDR1 SGHRS and CDR2 YFSETQ. The CDR3 is 12 residues long. CDR3 sequence reads: CASSFSGETQYF. The CDR3 DNA reads as TGCGCCAGCAGCTTTAGCGGGGAGACCCAGTACTTC.

A few counts support this clone. The genes are TRBV5-6 and TRBJ2-3, with D possibly TRBD2 on 6 matching bases. The V gene lost 4 bases and the J gene lost 5 bases, with 11 bases spanning the gap. The CDR3 consists of 13 residues. Germline CDR1 reads SGHDT; CDR2 reads YYEEEE. CDR3 bases: TGTGCCAGCAGCCAGGGACTTCGAGATACGCAGTATTTT. Translated: CASSQGLRDTQYF. Combining the CDR3 with reference TRBV5-6 and TRBJ2-3 gives the whole variable domain DAGVTQSPTHLIKTRGQQVTLRCSPKSGHDTVSWYQQALGQGPQFIFQYYEEEERQRGNFPDRFSGHQFPNYSSELNVNALLLGDSALYLCASSQGLRDTQYFGPGTRLTVL.

CDR3 region: CASRLALGGGINQPQHF. The CDR3 DNA is TGTGCAAGTCGCTTAGCGCTGGGGGGGGGCATCAATCAGCCCCAGCATTTT. The J gene is TRBJ1-5, the V gene TRBV12-2. TRBV12-2 is marked as a pseudogene. The CDR3 has 17 residues.

This CDR3 reads CASSLRGAGALTGELFF. In DNA, the CDR3 is TGTGCCAGCAGCCTGCGGGGAGCGGGGGCTCTCACCGGGGAGCTGTTTTTT. The chain joins TRBV7-9 to TRBJ2-2, with 8 bases lining up with TRBD2. Germline-derived CDR1 and CDR2 are SEHNR and FQNEAQ (reference sequence). The CDR3 sequence is 17 residues long. Unmatched junction bases numbered 12, after V lost 5 bases and J lost 4 bases.

The rearrangement joins TRBV9 to TRBJ1-4; 7 positions match TRBD1. The CDR3 extends over 14 amino acids. The germline V gene has CDR1 SGDLS and CDR2 YYNGEE. V was clipped by 3 bases and J by 2 bases; unmatched bases: 1. CDR3 sequence (DNA): TGTGCCAGCAGCGCAGGGGGTACTAATGAAAAACTGTTTTTT. This sequence encodes CASSAGGTNEKLFF.

To note about this clone: Other DNA variants within this sample encode the same CDR3. The chain employs TRBV29-1 and TRBJ1-2; 7 nucleotides agree with TRBD1. Trimming removed 6 bases from V and 5 bases from J; junction bases left unmatched: 3. Germline assignment: CDR1 SQVTM and CDR2 ANQGSEA. The CDR3 covers 11 residues. CDR3 bases: TGCAGCGTGGGGGACAGTTATGGCTACACCTTC. Its protein is CSVGDSYGYTF.

The rearrangement links TRBV19 to TRBJ2-5, with D possibly TRBD2 on 5 matching bases. This CDR3 is built from 18 residues. Germline CDR1 LNHDA, CDR2 SQIVND (reference sequence). V dropped 3 bases and J dropped 2 bases, with 22 bases sitting between them. The CDR3 loop reads CASSIRGPAGPPQETQYF. The CDR3 nucleotides are TGTGCCAGTAGTATCCGGGGTCCGGCGGGCCCCCCTCAAGAGACCCAGTACTTC.

The chain recombines TRBV5-1 with TRBJ2-7; a possible D gene is TRBD2 (6 bases). The germline gives CDR1 SGHRS, CDR2 YFSETQ. V lost 4 bases, J lost 0 bases, and 14 bases lay in between. The CDR3 runs 15 residues. The CDR3 region has the DNA TGCGCCAGCAGCCTTCTGGCGGGGTTCTCCTACGAGCAGTACTTC. It specifies CASSLLAGFSYEQYF.

The rearrangement uses TRBV6-1 and TRBJ2-3; the match to TRBD1 covers 10 bases. CDR1 is MNHNS, CDR2 SASEGT, per germline. The CDR3 is made up of 15 amino acids. V was clipped by 6 bases and J by 3 bases; unmatched bases: 6. The CDR3 DNA follows: TGTGCCAGCAGACTTAGACAGGGGGCGACAGATACGCAGTATTTT. This encodes CASRLRQGATDTQYF.

The rearrangement joins TRBV6-5 to TRBJ2-7; unclear D gene. CDR1 is MNHEY and CDR2 is SVGAGI in the germline V gene. V lost 2 bases and J 2 bases, leaving 7 bases between the germline ends. The CDR3 has 13 amino acids. The CDR3 region has the DNA TGTGCCAGCAGTTACCCGAACACCTACGAGCAGTACTTC. This codes for CASSYPNTYEQYF.

This clone was observed a handful of times. The gene calls are TRBV7-2 and TRBJ1-3, with D perhaps matching TRBD1 (5 bases). The ends were cut back, 1 base at V and 1 base at J, with 8 bases in the middle. This CDR3 region has 15 residues. Germline loops: CDR1 SGHTA, CDR2 FQGNSA. The CDR3: CASSLGPGSGNTIYF. Here the CDR3 DNA reads TGTGCCAGCAGCTTAGGACCAGGGTCTGGAAACACCATATATTTT.

The rearrangement links TRBV29-1 to TRBJ2-2; 8 nucleotides line up with TRBD2. J was trimmed by 0 bases and V by 4 bases; bases with no gene match: 1. Germline-derived CDR1 and CDR2 are SQVTM and ANQGSEA. The CDR3 covers 14 residues. The CDR3 coding sequence is TGCAGCGTTGGGCGGGGGGCGAACACCGGGGAGCTGTTTTTT. Its translation: CSVGRGANTGELFF.